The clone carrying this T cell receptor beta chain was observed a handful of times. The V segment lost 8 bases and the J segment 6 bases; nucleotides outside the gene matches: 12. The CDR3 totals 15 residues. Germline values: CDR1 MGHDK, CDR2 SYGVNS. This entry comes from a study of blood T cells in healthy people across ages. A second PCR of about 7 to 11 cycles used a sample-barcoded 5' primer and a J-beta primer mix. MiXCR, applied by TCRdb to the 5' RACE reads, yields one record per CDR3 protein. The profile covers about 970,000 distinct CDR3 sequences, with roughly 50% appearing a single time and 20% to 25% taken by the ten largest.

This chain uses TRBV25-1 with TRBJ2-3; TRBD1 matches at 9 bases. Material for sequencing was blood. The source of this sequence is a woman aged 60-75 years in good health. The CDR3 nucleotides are TGTGCCAGCTCGGAGGGGACAGGGAGGGTTGATACGCAGTATTTT. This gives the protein CASSEGTGRVDTQYF.